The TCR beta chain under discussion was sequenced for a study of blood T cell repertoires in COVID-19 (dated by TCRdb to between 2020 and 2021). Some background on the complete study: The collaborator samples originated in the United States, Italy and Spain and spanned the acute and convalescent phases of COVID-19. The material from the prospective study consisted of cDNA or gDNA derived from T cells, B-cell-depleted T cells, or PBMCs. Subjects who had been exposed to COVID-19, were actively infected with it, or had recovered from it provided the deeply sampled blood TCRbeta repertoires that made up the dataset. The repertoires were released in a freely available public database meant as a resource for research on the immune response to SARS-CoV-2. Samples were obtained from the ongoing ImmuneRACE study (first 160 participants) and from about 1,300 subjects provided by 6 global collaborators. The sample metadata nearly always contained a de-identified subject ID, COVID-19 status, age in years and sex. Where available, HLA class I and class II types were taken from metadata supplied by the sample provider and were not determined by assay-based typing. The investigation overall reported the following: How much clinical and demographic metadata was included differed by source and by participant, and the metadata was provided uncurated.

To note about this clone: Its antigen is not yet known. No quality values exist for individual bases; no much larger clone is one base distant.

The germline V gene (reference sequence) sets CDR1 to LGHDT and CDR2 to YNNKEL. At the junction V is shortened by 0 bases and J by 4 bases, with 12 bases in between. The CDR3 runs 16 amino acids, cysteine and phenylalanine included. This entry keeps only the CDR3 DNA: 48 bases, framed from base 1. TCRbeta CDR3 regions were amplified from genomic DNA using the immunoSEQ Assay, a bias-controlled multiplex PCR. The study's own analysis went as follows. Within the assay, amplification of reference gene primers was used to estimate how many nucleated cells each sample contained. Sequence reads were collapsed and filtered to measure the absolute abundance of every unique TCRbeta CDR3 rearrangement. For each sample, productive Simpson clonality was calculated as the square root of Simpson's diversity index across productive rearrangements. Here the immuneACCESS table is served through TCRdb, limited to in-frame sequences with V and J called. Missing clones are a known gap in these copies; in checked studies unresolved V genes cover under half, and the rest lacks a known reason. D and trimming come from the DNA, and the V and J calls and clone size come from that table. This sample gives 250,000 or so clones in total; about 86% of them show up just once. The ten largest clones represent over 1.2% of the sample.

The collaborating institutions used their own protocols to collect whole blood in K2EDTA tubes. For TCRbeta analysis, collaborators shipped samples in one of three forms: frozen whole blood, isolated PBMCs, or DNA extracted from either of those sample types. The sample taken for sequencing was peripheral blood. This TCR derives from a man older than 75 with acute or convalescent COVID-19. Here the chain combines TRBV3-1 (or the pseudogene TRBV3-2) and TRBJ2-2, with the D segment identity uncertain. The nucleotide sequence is TGTGCCAGCAGCCAAGAATCAGTAAGTTTCACCGGGGAGCTGTTTTTT. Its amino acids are CASSQESVSFTGELFF.